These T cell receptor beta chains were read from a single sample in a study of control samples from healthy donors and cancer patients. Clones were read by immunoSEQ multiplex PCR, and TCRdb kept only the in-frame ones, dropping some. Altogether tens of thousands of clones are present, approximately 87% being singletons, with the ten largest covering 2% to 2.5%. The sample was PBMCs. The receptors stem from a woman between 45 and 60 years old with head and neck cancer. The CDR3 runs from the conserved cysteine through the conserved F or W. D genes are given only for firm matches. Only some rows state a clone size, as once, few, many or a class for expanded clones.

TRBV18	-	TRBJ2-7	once	CASSLANGQIPYEQYF	TGTGCCAGCTCTTTAGCAAACGGTCAGATTCCCTACGAGCAGTACTTC
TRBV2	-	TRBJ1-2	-	CASGGLPRDGYTF	TGTGCCAGTGGGGGCCTTCCCAGGGATGGCTACACCTTC
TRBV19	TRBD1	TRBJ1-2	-	CATRDRVNYGYTF	TGTGCCACCCGGGACAGGGTTAACTATGGCTACACCTTC
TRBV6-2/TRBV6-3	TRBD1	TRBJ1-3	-	CASSYPRDRTRNPSGNTIYF	TGTGCCAGCAGTTACCCCCGGGACAGGACCCGTAATCCCTCTGGAAACACCATATATTTT
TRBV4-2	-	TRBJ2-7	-	CASSPDGPYEQYF	TGTGCCAGCAGCCCGGACGGTCCCTACGAGCAGTACTTC
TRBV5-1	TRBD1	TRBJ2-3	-	CASSSQGQGVDTQYF	TGCGCCAGCAGCTCCCAGGGACAGGGGGTGGATACGCAGTATTTT
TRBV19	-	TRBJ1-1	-	CASSIGVVAGMNTEAFF	TGTGCCAGTAGTATAGGTGTAGTGGCAGGGATGAACACTGAAGCTTTCTTT
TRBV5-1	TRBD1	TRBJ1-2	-	CASSLGTWTGGDYGYTF	TGCGCCAGCAGCTTGGGCACTTGGACAGGGGGGGACTATGGCTACACCTTC
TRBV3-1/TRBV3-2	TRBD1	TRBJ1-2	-	CASSRDSNYGYTF	TGTGCCAGCAGCCGGGACAGCAACTATGGCTACACCTTC
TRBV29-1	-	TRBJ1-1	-	CSVVRNTEAFF	TGCAGCGTCGTGAGGAACACTGAAGCTTTCTTT
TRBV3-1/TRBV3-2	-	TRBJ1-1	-	CASSQAGLNTEAFF	TGTGCCAGCAGCCAAGCGGGTTTGAACACTGAAGCTTTCTTT
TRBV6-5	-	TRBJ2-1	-	CASREGGIGEQFF	TGTGCCAGCAGGGAGGGCGGGATCGGTGAGCAGTTCTTC
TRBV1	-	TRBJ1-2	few	CTSDNYGYTF	TGCACCAGTGATAACTATGGCTACACCTTC
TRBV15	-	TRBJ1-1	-	CATSMRGGTEAFF	TGTGCCACCAGCATGAGAGGGGGCACTGAAGCTTTCTTT
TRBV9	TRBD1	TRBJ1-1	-	CASSPWRQGAGAFF	TGTGCCAGCAGCCCTTGGCGACAGGGGGCGGGAGCTTTCTTT
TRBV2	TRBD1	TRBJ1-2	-	CASSERKRGQGTPNYGYTF	TGTGCCAGCAGTGAACGGAAGAGGGGACAGGGGACTCCTAACTATGGCTACACCTTC
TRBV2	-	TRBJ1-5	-	CASSGKRPGISNQPQHF	TGTGCCAGCAGTGGAAAACGCCCCGGGATTAGCAATCAGCCCCAGCATTTT
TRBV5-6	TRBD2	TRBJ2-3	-	CASSPGTTTDTQYF	TGTGCCAGCAGCCCTGGGACTACCACAGATACGCAGTATTTT
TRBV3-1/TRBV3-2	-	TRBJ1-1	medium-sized	CASSQGHGGNTEAFF	TGTGCCAGCAGCCAAGGTCATGGGGGGAACACTGAAGCTTTCTTT
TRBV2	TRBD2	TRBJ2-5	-	CASTPLTSGVPGETQYF	TGTGCCAGCACCCCCTTAACTAGCGGGGTGCCTGGGGAGACCCAGTACTTC
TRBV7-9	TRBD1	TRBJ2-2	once	CASSLAGTGGTGELFF	TGTGCCAGCAGCTTAGCCGGGACAGGGGGCACCGGGGAGCTGTTTTTT
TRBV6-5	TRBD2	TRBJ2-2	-	CASTPSGGAGELFF	TGTGCCAGCACCCCTAGCGGGGGGGCCGGGGAGCTGTTTTTT
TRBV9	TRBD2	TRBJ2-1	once	CASSVGGGGAGSEQFF	TGTGCCAGCAGCGTAGGGGGCGGGGGGGCTGGGAGTGAGCAGTTCTTC
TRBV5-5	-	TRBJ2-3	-	CASSLGGQVDTQYF	TGTGCCAGCAGCTTGGGGGGGCAGGTAGATACGCAGTATTTT
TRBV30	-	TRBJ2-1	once	CAWRPNAFRSYNEQFF	TGTGCCTGGAGGCCTAACGCGTTTCGCTCCTACAATGAGCAGTTCTTC
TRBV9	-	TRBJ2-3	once	CASSVGPDTDTQYF	TGTGCCAGCAGCGTAGGGCCAGACACAGATACGCAGTATTTT
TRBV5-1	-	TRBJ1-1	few	CASSFGKNTEAFF	TGCGCCAGCAGCTTTGGAAAGAACACTGAAGCTTTCTTT
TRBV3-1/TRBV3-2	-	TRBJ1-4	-	CASSPVGANEKLFF	TGTGCCAGCAGCCCTGTGGGGGCTAATGAAAAACTGTTTTTT
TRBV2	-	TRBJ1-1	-	CASSTGQETEAFF	TGTGCCAGCAGTACCGGACAAGAAACTGAAGCTTTCTTT
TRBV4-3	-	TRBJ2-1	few	CASSQEGGGSYNEQFF	TGCGCCAGCAGCCAAGAGGGAGGGGGCTCCTACAATGAGCAGTTCTTC
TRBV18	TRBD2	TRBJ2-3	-	CASSPAPLGGSTDTQYF	TGTGCCAGCTCACCCGCCCCACTGGGGGGGTCCACAGATACGCAGTATTTT
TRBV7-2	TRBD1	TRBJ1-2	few	CASSLARTGGTYGYTF	TGTGCCAGCAGCTTAGCCAGGACAGGGGGGACCTATGGCTACACCTTC
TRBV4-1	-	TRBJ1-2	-	CASSQDRAGAQADGYTF	TGCGCCAGCAGCCAAGATAGGGCAGGGGCCCAGGCGGATGGCTACACCTTC
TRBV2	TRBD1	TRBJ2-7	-	CASSASGTGAYEQYF	TGTGCCAGCAGTGCCTCCGGGACAGGGGCCTACGAGCAGTACTTC
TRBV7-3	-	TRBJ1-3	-	CASSSPLSSGNTIYF	TGTGCCAGCAGTTCGCCTCTGAGCTCTGGAAACACCATATATTTT
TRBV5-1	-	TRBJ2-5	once	CASSLLQDRQETQYF	TGCGCCAGCAGCTTGTTACAGGACAGACAAGAGACCCAGTACTTC
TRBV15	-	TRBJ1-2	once	CATSRDDRLYGYTF	TGTGCCACCAGCAGAGATGACAGGCTCTATGGCTACACCTTC
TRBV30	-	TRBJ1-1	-	CAWSAGLQNTEAFF	TGTGCCTGGAGTGCCGGACTGCAGAACACTGAAGCTTTCTTT
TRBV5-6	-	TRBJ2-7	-	CASSLKGYEQYF	TGTGCCAGCAGCTTGAAGGGCTACGAGCAGTACTTC
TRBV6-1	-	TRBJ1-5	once	CASSEGANGNQPQHF	TGTGCCAGCAGTGAAGGGGCGAACGGCAATCAGCCCCAGCATTTT
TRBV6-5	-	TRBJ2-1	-	CASSLSRQSEQFF	TGTGCCAGCAGCCTTTCGAGGCAGTCGGAGCAGTTCTTC
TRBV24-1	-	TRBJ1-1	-	CATREGGRNTEAFF	TGTGCCACCCGGGAGGGGGGGCGTAACACTGAAGCTTTCTTT
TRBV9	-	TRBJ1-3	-	CASSVESEGNTIYF	TGTGCCAGCAGCGTAGAGTCAGAGGGAAACACCATATATTTT
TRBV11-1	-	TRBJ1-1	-	CASSLGGGNTEAFF	TGTGCCAGCAGCTTAGGGGGCGGGAACACTGAAGCTTTCTTT
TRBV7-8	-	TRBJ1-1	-	CASSTYFDAANTEAFF	TGTGCCAGCAGCACATACTTCGACGCAGCGAACACTGAAGCTTTCTTT
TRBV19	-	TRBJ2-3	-	CASSMKGSPSTDTQYF	TGTGCCAGTAGTATGAAGGGATCCCCTAGCACAGATACGCAGTATTTT